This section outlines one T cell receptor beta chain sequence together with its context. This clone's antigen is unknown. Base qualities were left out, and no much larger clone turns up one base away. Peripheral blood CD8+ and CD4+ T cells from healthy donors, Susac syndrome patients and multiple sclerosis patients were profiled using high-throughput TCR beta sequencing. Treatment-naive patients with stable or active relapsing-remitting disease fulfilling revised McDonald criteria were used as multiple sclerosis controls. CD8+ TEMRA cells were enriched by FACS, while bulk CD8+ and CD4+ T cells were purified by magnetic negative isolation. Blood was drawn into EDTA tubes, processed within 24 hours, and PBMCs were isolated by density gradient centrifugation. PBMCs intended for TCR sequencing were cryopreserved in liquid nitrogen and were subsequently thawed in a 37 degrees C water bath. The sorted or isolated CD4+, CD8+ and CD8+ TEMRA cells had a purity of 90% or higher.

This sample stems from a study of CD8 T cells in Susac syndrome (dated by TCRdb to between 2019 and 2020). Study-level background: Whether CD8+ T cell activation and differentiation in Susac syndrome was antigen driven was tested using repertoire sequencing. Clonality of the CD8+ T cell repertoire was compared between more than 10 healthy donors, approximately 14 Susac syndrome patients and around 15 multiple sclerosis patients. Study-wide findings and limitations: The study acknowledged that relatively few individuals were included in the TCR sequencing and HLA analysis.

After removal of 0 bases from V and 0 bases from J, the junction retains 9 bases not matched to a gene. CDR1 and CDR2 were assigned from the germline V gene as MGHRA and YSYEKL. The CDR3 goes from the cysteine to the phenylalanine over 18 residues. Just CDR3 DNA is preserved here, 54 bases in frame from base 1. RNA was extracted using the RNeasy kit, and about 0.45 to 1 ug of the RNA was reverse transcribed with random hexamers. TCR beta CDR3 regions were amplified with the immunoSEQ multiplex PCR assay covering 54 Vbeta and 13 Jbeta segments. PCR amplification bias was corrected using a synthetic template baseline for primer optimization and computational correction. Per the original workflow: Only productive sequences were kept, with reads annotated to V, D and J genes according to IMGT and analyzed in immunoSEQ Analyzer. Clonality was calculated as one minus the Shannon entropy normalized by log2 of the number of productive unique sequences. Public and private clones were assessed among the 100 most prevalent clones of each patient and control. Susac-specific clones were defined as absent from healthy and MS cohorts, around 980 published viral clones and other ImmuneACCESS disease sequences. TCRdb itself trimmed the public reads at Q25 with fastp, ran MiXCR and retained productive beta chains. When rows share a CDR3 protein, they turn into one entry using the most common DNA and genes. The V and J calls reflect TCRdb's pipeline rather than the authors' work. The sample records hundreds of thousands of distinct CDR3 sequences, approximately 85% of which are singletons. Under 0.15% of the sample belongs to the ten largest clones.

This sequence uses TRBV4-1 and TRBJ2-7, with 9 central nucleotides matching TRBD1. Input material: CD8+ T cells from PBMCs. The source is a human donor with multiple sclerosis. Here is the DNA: TGCGCCAGCAGCCAAGAGGGGGTACAGGGGGCTAGCTCCTACGAGCAGTACTTC. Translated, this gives CASSQEGVQGASSYEQYF.